The 31 T cell receptor beta chains below come from one sample, sequenced in a study of blood T cell repertoires in COVID-19. Data came from immunoSEQ multiplex PCR; TCRdb stores just in-frame clones and leaves some out. The sample yields 140,000 to 150,000 clones, about 88% seen once. Material: peripheral blood. These receptors originate from a human donor in a cohort sampled during active COVID-19.

The rearrangement joins TRBV20-1 to TRBJ1-5; D gene uncertain. The V end lost 3 bases, the J end lost 1 base, and 16 bases lay between the germline ends. Germline CDR1 DFQATT, CDR2 SNEGSKA (reference sequence). CDR3 length equals 16 residues. The CDR3 DNA reads TGCAGTGCTAGTACTGCCGCGGGTGGGAGCAATCAGCCCCAGCATTTT. Translating it yields CSASTAAGGSNQPQHF.

V is TRBV30 and J is TRBJ1-2, with D unclear. The CDR3 length is 12 residues. V gave up 0 bases and J gave up 3 bases, with 5 bases separating them. Germline V gene lookup returns CDR1 GTSNPN and CDR2 SVGIG (reference sequence). The CDR3 loop is CAWSVADYGYTF. In DNA, the CDR3 is TGTGCCTGGAGTGTTGCAGACTATGGCTACACCTTC.

V usage is TRBV6-2 or TRBV6-3 and J usage is TRBJ2-2, with D possibly matching TRBD2 (5 bases). This CDR3 has 14 amino acids. Trimming removed 5 bases from V and 4 bases from J, with 11 bases in between. Germline V lookup: CDR1 MNHEY, CDR2 SVGEGT. In DNA form, the CDR3 reads TGTGCCAGCAGTGACGCCACTAGCACCGGGGAGCTGTTTTTT. Encoded protein: CASSDATSTGELFF.

The genes are TRBV27 and TRBJ1-5; the match to TRBD1 covers 8 bases. CDR1 MNHEY and CDR2 SMNVEV come from the germline V gene (reference sequence). The CDR3 extends over 14 amino acids. The V and J ends lost 2 bases and 7 bases, in that order; junction bases with no gene match: 4. The CDR3 DNA reads as TGTGCCAGCAGTTTAGGACAGGGTAACCAGCCCCAGCATTTT. Translating gives CASSLGQGNQPQHF.

This clone appeared once. The chain uses TRBV5-1 and TRBJ2-1, with 13 bases that match TRBD2. In germline, CDR1 is SGHRS, CDR2 YFSETQ. This CDR3 spans 22 amino acids. V shed 4 bases and J 9 bases; nucleotides not matched to a gene: 28. Here the CDR3 DNA reads TGCGCCAGCAGCCGGATTAGTAAACTAGCGGGGGGGCCTTTTCCCCCTAATCGTGAGCAGTTCTTC. Its protein is CASSRISKLAGGPFPPNREQFF. The full variable domain, rest sourced from reference TRBV5-1 and TRBJ2-1, is KAGVTQTPRYLIKTRGQQVTLSCSPISGHRSVSWYQQTPGQGLQFLFEYFSETQRNKGNFPGRFSGRQFSNSRSEMNVSTLELGDSALYLCASSRISKLAGGPFPPNREQFFGPGTRLTVL.

Worth noting for this clone: Other DNA sequences within the sample encode an identical CDR3. The rearrangement uses TRBV3-1 (or the pseudogene TRBV3-2) and TRBJ2-1, with TRBD1 matching over 7 bases. Germline V CDR1 and CDR2: LGHDT, YNNKEL (reference sequence). V was clipped by 5 bases and J by 4 bases; unmatched bases: 11. CDR3 length equals 16 residues. Here the CDR3 reads CASSVRDRGRYNEQFF. The CDR3 DNA reads as TGTGCCAGCAGCGTTCGTGATAGGGGGCGATACAATGAGCAGTTCTTC.

The genes are TRBV5-4 and TRBJ2-3; D is possibly TRBD2 (7 bases). The germline V gene has CDR1 SGHNT and CDR2 YYREEE (reference sequence). The V gene lost 6 bases and the J gene lost 3 bases, with 17 bases spanning the gap. The CDR3 has 15 amino acids. The CDR3: CASKNPGGPTDTQYF. CDR3 coding DNA: TGTGCCAGCAAAAATCCCGGGGGGCCAACAGATACGCAGTATTTT.

J is TRBJ1-1 and V is TRBV12-3 or TRBV12-4; D uncertain. CDR3 length: 13 amino acids. Trimming cost V 6 bases and J 1 base, with 9 bases left between them. The DNA of the CDR3 is TGTGCCAGCAGATGGACTGAGAACACTGAAGCTTTCTTT. It codes for CASRWTENTEAFF.

The CDR3: CASSVTGVVYEQYF. The CDR3 nucleotides are TGTGCCAGCAGCGTCACAGGGGTGGTCTACGAGCAGTACTTC. V gene TRBV7-9 combines with J gene TRBJ2-7; 7 nucleotides line up with TRBD1. The CDR3 length is 14 residues. The germline V gene encodes CDR1 SEHNR and CDR2 FQNEAQ (reference sequence). V dropped 5 bases and J dropped 3; count of bases not matched to a gene: 7.

This clone was seen only once. This chain connects TRBV10-2 to TRBJ2-7; 9 bases align to TRBD1. Germline CDR1 and CDR2: WSHSY and SAAADI. This CDR3 comprises 13 residues. After removal of 6 bases from V and 3 bases from J, the junction contained 3 bases not matched to a gene. This CDR3 is CASSRTGVYEQYF. DNA for the CDR3: TGCGCCAGCAGCAGGACAGGGGTCTACGAGCAGTACTTC.

V and J are TRBV25-1 and TRBJ1-2; 10 nucleotides agree with TRBD1. The germline CDR1 and CDR2 sequences are MGHDK and SYGVNS. The CDR3 has 13 residues. J lost 7 bases, V lost 6 bases, and 5 bases had no gene match. CDR3 region: CASSDRGLVGYTF. CDR3 sequence (DNA): TGTGCCAGCAGCGACAGGGGGCTGGTTGGCTACACCTTC.

This clone has only one observation. V gene TRBV18 combines with J gene TRBJ1-1, with TRBD1 matching 8 bases. Germline V CDR1 and CDR2: KGHSH, LQKENI. J gave up 8 bases and V 3 bases, and 17 bases lay outside the gene matches. CDR3 length: 17 amino acids. The CDR3 sequence: CASSPTTQGAGGIEAFF. DNA for the CDR3: TGTGCCAGCTCACCCACTACTCAGGGGGCTGGCGGGATCGAAGCTTTCTTT.

The chain uses TRBV18 and TRBJ2-5; a possible D gene is TRBD1 (6 bases). The CDR3 sequence is 13 residues long. V was cut by 5 bases and J by 4 bases, with 11 bases left in between. Germline CDR1 KGHSH, CDR2 LQKENI. The CDR3 nucleotides are TGTGCCAGCTCATCCGGACAGAGAGAGACCCAGTACTTC. Translated, it gives CASSSGQRETQYF.

This chain links TRBV7-2 with TRBJ1-5; the match to TRBD1 covers 8 bases. Trimming cost V 3 bases and J 2 bases; bases outside gene matches: 3. In germline, CDR1 is SGHTA, CDR2 FQGNSA. This CDR3 comprises 15 residues. The CDR3 DNA reads as TGTGCCAGCAGCTTCCAGACAGGGGGCAATCAGCCCCAGCATTTT. It encodes CASSFQTGGNQPQHF.

The chain couples TRBV6-5 to TRBJ1-1; 10 nucleotides line up with TRBD1. The germline V gene has CDR1 MNHEY and CDR2 SVGAGI. This CDR3 has 14 residues. V trimming: 6 bases; J trimming: 4 bases; junction bases outside the gene matches: 5. DNA of the CDR3: TGTGCCAGCAGCGCGGACAGGGGGGGCACTGAAGCTTTCTTT. It translates to CASSADRGGTEAFF.

Points on this clone: The junction differs from germline at one of its ends, possibly a read error. This sequence joins TRBV6-5 and TRBJ1-2; no firm D call. The CDR3 has 11 residues. Germline V gene data show CDR1 as MNHEY and CDR2 as SVGAGI. This chain's CDR3 is CASSYLSSNFF. For the CDR3, the DNA is TGTGCCAGCAGTTACCTAAGCTCAAATTTCTTC.

The chain has TRBV10-2 and TRBJ2-7; D gene uncertain. This CDR3 is built from 12 residues. Trimming removed 3 bases at V and 6 bases at J, with 9 bases between. CDR1 and CDR2 (germline): WSHSY, SAAADI. The CDR3 sequence is CASSERGAEQYF. Here the CDR3 DNA reads TGCGCCAGCAGTGAACGCGGCGCCGAGCAGTACTTC.

This clone was seen a single time. The chain uses TRBV18 and TRBJ2-3, with D unclear. Germline V gene lookup returns CDR1 KGHSH and CDR2 LQKENI. The V gene lost 4 bases and the J gene lost 6 bases, with 23 bases spanning the gap. The CDR3 has 17 residues. DNA for the CDR3: TGTGCCAGCTCACGTGCTCGAGGTGGATCGTCCAAGGATACGCAGTATTTT. This gives the protein CASSRARGGSSKDTQYF.

In DNA form, the CDR3 reads TGTGCCAGCAGTTTACCGTCCACTGAAGCTTTCTTT. Translation gives CASSLPSTEAFF. V usage is TRBV28 and J usage is TRBJ1-1, with D uncertain. CDR3 length: 12 amino acids. Trimming pared 2 bases from V and 4 bases from J, leaving 5 bases between. Germline V gene data show CDR1 as MDHEN and CDR2 as SYDVKM.

The V and J genes are TRBV6-5 and TRBJ2-7; D not resolved. Trimming stripped 0 bases from V and 3 bases from J, with 6 bases between. The CDR3 runs 13 residues. Looked up from germline, CDR1 is MNHEY and CDR2 is SVGAGI. CDR3 region: CASSYSRDYEQYF. The CDR3 nucleotides are TGTGCCAGCAGTTACTCTCGAGACTACGAGCAGTACTTC.

The gene calls are TRBV5-3 and TRBJ2-1; 9 positions agree with TRBD2. TRBV5-3 falls under the ORF class, with uncertain function. Germline trimming cut 1 base from V and 1 base from J; bases unmatched to any gene: 12. CDR3 length: 19 amino acids. The CDR3 DNA reads as TGTGCCAGAAGCTTGCTTAGCGGGAGAGGGAAAGGATCCTACAATGAGCAGTTCTTC. Translation: CARSLLSGRGKGSYNEQFF.

The chain is built from TRBV7-2 and TRBJ1-3, with 7 bases aligning to TRBD1. The germline V gene encodes CDR1 SGHTA and CDR2 FQGNSA. CDR3 length: 15 amino acids. Unmatched junction bases numbered 7, after V lost 5 bases and J lost 3 bases. DNA for the CDR3: TGTGCCAGCAGCACGGACAGGCACCTTGGAAACACCATATATTTT. As protein: CASSTDRHLGNTIYF.

This clone was seen a single time. The chain couples TRBV9 to TRBJ1-1, with no clear D. Trimming took 5 bases from V and 0 from J, leaving 23 bases between them. Germline V CDR1 and CDR2: SGDLS, YYNGEE. There are 18 residues in the CDR3. The CDR3: CASRGNPWVPGLNTEAFF. CDR3 DNA sequence: TGTGCCAGCAGGGGGAACCCATGGGTGCCGGGGTTGAACACTGAAGCTTTCTTT. The full variable domain, rest sourced from reference TRBV9 and TRBJ1-1, is DSGVTQTPKHLITATGQRVTLRCSPRSGDLSVYWYQQSLDQGLQFLIQYYNGEERAKGNILERFSAQQFPDLHSELNLSSLELGDSALYFCASRGNPWVPGLNTEAFFGQGTRLTVV.

The chain joins TRBV19 to TRBJ2-5, with D tentatively TRBD2 (6 bases). CDR1 and CDR2 from the germline V gene are LNHDA and SQIVND (reference sequence). The CDR3 length is 15 residues. V dropped 1 base and J dropped 2 bases, with 11 bases sitting between them. This CDR3 reads CASSIARGGQETQYF. CDR3 nucleotide sequence: TGTGCCAGTAGTATAGCCCGGGGAGGACAAGAGACCCAGTACTTC.

Only one count was recorded for this clone. The germline gene is not matched at one end of the junction; a read error may be the cause. The rearrangement joins TRBV7-2 to TRBJ2-3; 10 bases line up with TRBD2. The CDR3 contains 14 residues. From germline, CDR1 is SGHTA and CDR2 FQGNSA. CDR3 coding DNA: TGTGCCAGCAGCTTTGGCCTAGCGGGAGATGCGCAGTATTTT. Translated, it gives CASSFGLAGDAQYF.

The chain carries TRBV7-2 and TRBJ2-2; 8 nucleotides line up with TRBD2. This CDR3 has 19 residues. Germline trimming cut 5 bases from V and 2 bases from J; bases unmatched to any gene: 16. CDR1 SGHTA and CDR2 FQGNSA come from the germline V gene. CDR3 bases: TGTGCCAGCAGCAGAGAGGTCTCGCGGGGGGCAACAAACACCGGGGAGCTGTTTTTT. This translates into CASSREVSRGATNTGELFF.

This chain connects TRBV11-2 to TRBJ2-5; a possible D gene is TRBD2 (6 bases). Trimming took 5 bases from V and 5 from J, leaving 15 bases between them. This CDR3 comprises 14 residues. In germline, CDR1 is SGHAT, CDR2 FQNNGV. CDR3 DNA: TGTGCCAGCAGCCTTGGAGGAGGGAGGGAGACCCAGTACTTC. Protein sequence: CASSLGGGRETQYF.

V gene TRBV19 combines with J gene TRBJ2-7, with a tentative D call TRBD2 (6 bases). The germline V gene encodes CDR1 LNHDA and CDR2 SQIVND (reference sequence). V was trimmed by 5 bases and J by 5 bases, leaving 16 bases between them. There are 14 residues in the CDR3. DNA for the CDR3: TGTGCCAGTAGTTCGGGACTTAGGGGTCACGAGCAGTACTTC. The encoded protein is CASSSGLRGHEQYF.

The chain recombines TRBV7-9 with TRBJ2-3, with a weak D call TRBD2 (5 bases). CDR1 and CDR2 from the germline V gene are SEHNR and FQNEAQ (reference sequence). V was clipped by 3 bases and J by 6 bases, with 13 bases between them. The CDR3 is 14 residues long. CDR3 bases: TGTGCCAGCAGCTTTCATCGGGGTCGTGATACGCAGTATTTT. It codes for CASSFHRGRDTQYF.

The rearrangement links TRBV10-2 to TRBJ1-6; D may be TRBD1 (5 bases). Germline V gene sequence: CDR1 WSHSY, CDR2 SAAADI. The CDR3 sequence is 13 residues long. V lost 7 bases, J lost 9 bases, and 13 bases lay in between. As DNA, the CDR3 is TGCGCCAGCATCGGGGGTGGAGGTTCACCCCTCCACTTT. Its protein is CASIGGGGSPLHF.

This chain joins TRBV6-5 and TRBJ1-5; TRBD1 matches at 10 bases. CDR3 size: 14 residues. With V trimmed by 6 bases and J by 7 bases, 6 bases remained unmatched. Germline CDR1 MNHEY, CDR2 SVGAGI. The CDR3 spells CASSGDRGRQPQHF. DNA of the CDR3: TGTGCCAGCAGCGGGGACAGGGGTAGACAGCCCCAGCATTTT.